This T cell receptor (beta chain) comes out of a study of blood T cell repertoires in COVID-19. The CDR3 consists of 9 residues. Trimming took off 4 bases at V and 6 bases at J, with 3 bases between the two ends. The germline V gene has CDR1 DFQATT and CDR2 SNEGSKA (reference sequence). Profiling relied on immunoSEQ multiplex PCR, and the TCRdb table lists in-frame clones only, not all of them. The sample contains fewer than 150,000 clones, about 84% of which appear only once. The TCR originated in a woman older than 75 in a cohort sampled during active or convalescent COVID-19. Material for sequencing was peripheral blood. The V gene is TRBV20-1, the J gene TRBJ1-2; D is undetermined. CDR3 coding DNA: TGCAGTGCTACTCATGGCTACACCTTC. Encoded protein: CSATHGYTF.